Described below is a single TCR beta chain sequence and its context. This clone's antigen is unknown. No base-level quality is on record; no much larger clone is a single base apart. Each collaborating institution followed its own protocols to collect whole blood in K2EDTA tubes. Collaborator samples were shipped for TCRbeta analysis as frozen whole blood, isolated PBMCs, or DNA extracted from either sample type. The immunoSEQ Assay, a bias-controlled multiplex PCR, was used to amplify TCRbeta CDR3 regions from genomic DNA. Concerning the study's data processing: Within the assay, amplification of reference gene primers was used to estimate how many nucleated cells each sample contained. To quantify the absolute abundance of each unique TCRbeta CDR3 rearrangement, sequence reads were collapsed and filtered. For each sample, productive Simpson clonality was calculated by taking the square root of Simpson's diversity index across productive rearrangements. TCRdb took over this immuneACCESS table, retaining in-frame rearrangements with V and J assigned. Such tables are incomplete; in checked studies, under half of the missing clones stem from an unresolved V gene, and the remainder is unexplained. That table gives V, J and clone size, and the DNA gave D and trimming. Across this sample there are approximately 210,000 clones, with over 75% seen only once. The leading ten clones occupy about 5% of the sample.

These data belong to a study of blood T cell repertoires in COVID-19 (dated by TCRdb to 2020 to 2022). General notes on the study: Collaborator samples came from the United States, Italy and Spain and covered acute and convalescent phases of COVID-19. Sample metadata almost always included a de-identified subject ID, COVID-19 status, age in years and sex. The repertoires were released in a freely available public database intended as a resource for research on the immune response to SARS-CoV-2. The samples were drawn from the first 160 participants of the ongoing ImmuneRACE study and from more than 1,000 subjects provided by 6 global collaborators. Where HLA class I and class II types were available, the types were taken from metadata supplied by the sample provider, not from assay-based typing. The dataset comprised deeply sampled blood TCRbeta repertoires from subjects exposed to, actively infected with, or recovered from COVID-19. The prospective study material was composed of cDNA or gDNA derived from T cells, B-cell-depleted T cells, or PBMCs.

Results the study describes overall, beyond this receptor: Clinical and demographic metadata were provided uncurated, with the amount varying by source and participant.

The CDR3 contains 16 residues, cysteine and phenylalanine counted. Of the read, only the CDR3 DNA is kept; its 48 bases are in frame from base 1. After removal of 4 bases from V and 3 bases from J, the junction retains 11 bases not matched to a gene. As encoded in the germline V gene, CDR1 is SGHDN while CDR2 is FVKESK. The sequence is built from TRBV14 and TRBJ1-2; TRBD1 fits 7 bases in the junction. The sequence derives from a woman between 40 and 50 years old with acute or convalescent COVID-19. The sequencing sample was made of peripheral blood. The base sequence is TGTGCCAGCAGCCGATACTCCATAGACAGGGACTATGGCTACACCTTC. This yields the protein CASSRYSIDRDYGYTF.